One and the same sample provided the 20 T cell receptor beta chains below, sequenced in a study of T cell responses to AZD1222 COVID-19 vaccine listed by TCRdb under 2021. The library was generated by the immunoSEQ multiplex PCR assay. Drawn from immuneACCESS, this table holds only the in-frame rearrangements with V and J called that TCRdb kept. Clones are partly lost; checked studies trace under half to an unresolved V gene and leave the rest unexplained. In all, the sample holds over 110,000 clones, and about 91% of those were seen once. Of the sample, approximately 2.8% is held by the ten largest clones. Interpreted using the paper, the time point label stands for: baseline before first vaccination. This specimen was peripheral blood, taken on day 0 of AZD1222 vaccination. The origin of the receptors is an adult in good health.

The CDR3 nucleotides are TGTGCCAGTAGTATAAGCTCAGGGAGGAAGAACACTGAAGCTTTCTTT. Translation: CASSISSGRKNTEAFF. The chain couples TRBV19 to TRBJ1-1, with D perhaps TRBD1 (5 bases). The germline V and J ends were trimmed by 2 bases and 1 base, with 14 bases remaining between them. CDR1 is LNHDA and CDR2 is SQIVND in the germline V gene (reference sequence). The CDR3 runs 16 residues.

CDR3 protein: CASSSPWTEGTEAFF. In nucleotides, the CDR3 is TGCGCCAGCAGCTCCCCCTGGACAGAGGGGACTGAAGCTTTCTTT. The chain is built from TRBV5-1 and TRBJ1-1; tentatively, D is TRBD1 (6 bases). Germline V lookup: CDR1 SGHRS, CDR2 YFSETQ. The V gene lost 3 bases and the J gene lost 5 bases, with 17 bases spanning the gap. This CDR3 has 15 amino acids.

The V and J genes are TRBV6-5 and TRBJ2-1, with 10 nucleotides matching TRBD2. CDR3 size: 14 residues. Germline V gives CDR1 MNHEY, CDR2 SVGAGI. The junction had 7 bases not matched to a gene; V was cut back by 7 bases and J by 7 bases. Here the CDR3 DNA reads TGTGCCAGCACCCTAGCGGGAGATTTGAATGAGCAGTTCTTC. Translating it yields CASTLAGDLNEQFF.

V is TRBV3-1 (or the pseudogene TRBV3-2) and J is TRBJ1-6; D call uncertain. The CDR3 has 13 amino acids. Germline lookup yields CDR1 LGHDT and CDR2 YNNKEL (reference sequence). V was clipped by 4 bases and J by 8 bases, with 9 bases between them. The CDR3 DNA reads TGTGCCAGCAGCCTGTATTGGGATTCACCCCTCCACTTT. This gives the protein CASSLYWDSPLHF.

The V and J genes are TRBV28 and TRBJ2-7; 13 bases map to TRBD2. V was pared by 6 bases and J by 2 bases, with 1 base of the junction left unmatched. CDR3 length: 14 residues. Per germline, CDR1 MDHEN and CDR2 SYDVKM. The CDR3 sequence is CASRTSGRAYEQYF. The CDR3 nucleotides are TGTGCCAGCAGAACTAGCGGGAGGGCCTACGAGCAGTACTTC.

V is TRBV6-5 and J is TRBJ1-5, with D unclear. The V gene lost 5 bases and the J gene lost 7 bases, with 9 bases spanning the gap. The CDR3 covers 12 residues. Germline V gene sequence: CDR1 MNHEY, CDR2 SVGAGI. The CDR3 DNA is TGTGCCAGCAGTCCAAATACCCAGCCCCAGCATTTT. Its translation: CASSPNTQPQHF.

The rearrangement links TRBV5-1 to TRBJ2-7; TRBD1 matches at 11 bases. The germline V gene encodes CDR1 SGHRS and CDR2 YFSETQ. V shed 7 bases and J 3 bases; nucleotides not matched to a gene: 9. The CDR3 contains 15 residues. The CDR3, as DNA: TGCGCCAGCCGGCCCTACGGGACAGGGGGCTACGAGCAGTACTTC. It specifies CASRPYGTGGYEQYF.

The chain employs TRBV10-2 and TRBJ2-3; D uncertain. Germline V CDR1 and CDR2: WSHSY, SAAADI. V dropped 6 bases and J dropped 6 bases, with 16 bases sitting between them. The CDR3 runs to 14 residues. CDR3 sequence reads: CASRPTLSADTQYF. CDR3 nucleotide sequence: TGCGCCAGCAGACCAACTCTTTCAGCGGATACGCAGTATTTT.

CDR3 bases: TGTGCCACCAGTGGGGGGGGAACCGTCGGAAACACCATATATTTT. Translating gives CATSGGGTVGNTIYF. This rearrangement joins TRBV24-1 to TRBJ1-3, with TRBD1 as a possible D gene (5 bases). Trimming removed 5 bases at V and 4 bases at J, with 14 bases between. This CDR3 contains 15 residues. Looked up from germline, CDR1 is KGHDR and CDR2 is SFDVKD.

This chain's CDR3 is CASSLAGGTYNEQFF. In nucleotides, the CDR3 is TGCGCCAGCAGCCTAGCGGGAGGCACCTACAATGAGCAGTTCTTC. The rearrangement links TRBV5-1 to TRBJ2-1, with 11 nucleotides matching TRBD2. V shed 4 bases and J 2 bases; nucleotides not matched to a gene: 2. The germline V gene encodes CDR1 SGHRS and CDR2 YFSETQ. The CDR3 is 15 residues long.

The V and J genes are TRBV7-2 and TRBJ1-6; D gene unclear. Germline CDR1 and CDR2: SGHTA and FQGNSA. V was pared by 4 bases and J by 8 bases, with 6 bases between. CDR3 length: 12 residues. This chain's CDR3 is CASSSGYSPLHF. CDR3 in DNA: TGTGCCAGCAGCTCCGGCTATTCACCCCTCCACTTT.

The chain has TRBV7-2 and TRBJ2-3, with TRBD2 matching over 8 bases. Trimming took 2 bases from V and 5 from J; bases not matched to a gene: 6. CDR3 length: 15 residues. Germline V lookup: CDR1 SGHTA, CDR2 FQGNSA. The CDR3 is CASSLSGGGGDTQYF. Written as DNA, the CDR3 is TGTGCCAGCAGCTTATCCGGGGGGGGCGGAGATACGCAGTATTTT.

V gene TRBV5-8 combines with J gene TRBJ2-1; 7 bases map to TRBD2. Looked up from germline, CDR1 is SGHTS and CDR2 is YDEGEE. The CDR3 length is 20 residues. V trimming: 2 bases; J trimming: 0 bases; junction bases outside the gene matches: 17. The CDR3: CASSLLESSGGRASYNEQFF. The CDR3 region has the DNA TGTGCCAGCAGCTTACTAGAATCCTCGGGGGGTAGAGCCTCCTACAATGAGCAGTTCTTC.

This chain uses TRBV6-5 with TRBJ1-5; possible D gene TRBD1, 6 bases. The CDR3 contains 15 residues. Between the trimmed V and J ends, which lost 4 bases and 0 bases, there was a span of 10 bases. Per the germline V gene, CDR1 is MNHEY and CDR2 is SVGAGI. CDR3 sequence reads: CASSSGQLSNQPQHF. The CDR3 nucleotides read TGTGCCAGCAGTTCCGGACAGCTTAGCAATCAGCCCCAGCATTTT.

V usage is TRBV11-3 and J usage is TRBJ1-1, with D unresolved. V dropped 5 bases and J dropped 11 bases, with 21 bases sitting between them. The CDR3 spans 14 residues. From germline, CDR1 is SGHNT and CDR2 YENEEA. The DNA for the CDR3 is TGTGCCAGCAGCCCCGGCGCTATGGAGGGATGGGCTTTCTTT. Translation: CASSPGAMEGWAFF.

The V call is TRBV19, the J call TRBJ1-1; D is possibly TRBD1 (5 bases). CDR3 length: 14 amino acids. V gave up 3 bases and J gave up 4 bases, with 12 bases separating them. Germline CDR1 and CDR2: LNHDA and SQIVND (reference sequence). The CDR3 region is CASSIRAGTTEAFF. CDR3 nucleotide sequence: TGTGCCAGTAGTATTCGGGCAGGGACCACTGAAGCTTTCTTT.

The chain has TRBV3-1 (or the pseudogene TRBV3-2) and TRBJ1-5, with D perhaps matching TRBD1 (5 bases). The CDR3 extends over 17 amino acids. In germline, CDR1 is LGHDT, CDR2 YNNKEL (reference sequence). V lost 4 bases to trimming and J lost 2 bases, with 18 bases between them. The CDR3 loop reads CASSLSPGGGGNQPQHF. CDR3 DNA: TGTGCCAGCAGCCTAAGCCCCGGGGGTGGGGGCAATCAGCCCCAGCATTTT.

The J gene is TRBJ1-2, the V gene TRBV6-4; D not resolved. In germline, CDR1 is MRHNA, CDR2 SNTAGT. V gave up 3 bases and J gave up 4 bases, with 12 bases separating them. This CDR3 is 14 amino acids long. CDR3 in amino acids: CASSETVYSYGYTF. DNA of the CDR3: TGTGCCAGCAGTGAAACGGTTTACAGCTATGGCTACACCTTC.

The chain joins TRBV7-3 to TRBJ2-2, with TRBD1 matching over 9 bases. This CDR3 has 16 residues. V trimming: 1 base; J trimming: 6 bases; junction bases outside the gene matches: 6. Germline V gene lookup returns CDR1 SGHTA and CDR2 FQGTGA. CDR3 in DNA: TGTGCCAGCAGCTTAAGGGGACAGGGATCCGCCGGGGAGCTGTTTTTT. This encodes CASSLRGQGSAGELFF.

CDR3: CATPPGTNVNEQFF. The CDR3 DNA reads as TGTGCCACCCCTCCCGGGACGAATGTCAATGAGCAGTTCTTC. J is TRBJ2-1 and V is TRBV7-2; D may correspond to TRBD1 or TRBD2 (5 bases each). Germline CDR1 is SGHTA and CDR2 is FQGNSA. Trimming shortened V by 10 bases and J by 6 bases, and 19 bases separated the two germline ends. This CDR3 contains 14 residues.